One and the same sample provided the 4 T cell receptor beta chains below, sequenced in a study of sequential checkpoint blockade in melanoma. The treatment was: randomized to nivolumab then ipilimumab (arm A) or the reverse (arm B). Clones were read by immunoSEQ multiplex PCR, and TCRdb kept only the in-frame ones, dropping some. The data show fewer than 20,000 clones, over 65% seen once. Sequencing was performed on tumor tissue (inferred from file names), taken from a patient given nivolumab and ipilimumab in sequence. The receptors originated from a human donor with melanoma.

This clone occurred once. The genes are TRBV6-8 and TRBJ2-4; 7 bases fit TRBD1. Germline lookup yields CDR1 MNHGY and CDR2 SAAAGT. With 5 bases clipped from V and 8 bases from J, the junction kept 12 bases outside the gene matches. CDR3 length: 15 residues. The CDR3 DNA follows: TGTGCCAGCAGTGACTTGGAAGGGGGCCAGGACATTCAGTACTTC. The encoded protein is CASSDLEGGQDIQYF.

This clone occurred a few times. The chain recombines TRBV19 with TRBJ1-2; tentative D call: TRBD1 (5 bases). Germline V gene sequence: CDR1 LNHDA, CDR2 SQIVND (reference sequence). This CDR3 comprises 12 residues. V lost 10 bases to trimming and J lost 6 bases, with 15 bases between them. CDR3 coding DNA: TGTGCCACTGACGGTGGGGGGGATGGCTACACCTTC. The encoded protein is CATDGGGDGYTF. Supplemented by reference TRBV19 and TRBJ1-2, the full variable domain reads DGGITQSPKYLFRKEGQNVTLSCEQNLNHDAMYWYRQDPGQGLRLIYYSQIVNDFQKGDIAEGYSVSREKKESFPLTVTSAQKNPTAFYLCATDGGGDGYTFGSGTRLTVV.

This chain links TRBV14 with TRBJ2-2, with D perhaps TRBD2 (6 bases). From germline, CDR1 is SGHDN and CDR2 FVKESK. The length of the CDR3 is 19 residues. Trimming stripped 2 bases from V and 1 base from J, with 20 bases between. The CDR3 nucleotides are TGTGCCAGCAGCCAACTCGCCGGGAGAAGAAACTTGAACACCGGGGAGCTGTTTTTT. This gives the protein CASSQLAGRRNLNTGELFF.

The CDR3 spells CASSAAGTGSGYTF. CDR3 coding DNA: TGTGCCAGTAGTGCTGCCGGGACAGGTAGTGGCTACACCTTC. This chain joins TRBV19 and TRBJ1-2, with 8 bases matching TRBD1. Trimming cost V 5 bases and J 7 bases; bases outside gene matches: 9. The CDR3 runs 14 residues. The V gene's germline CDR1 is LNHDA and CDR2 SQIVND (reference sequence).